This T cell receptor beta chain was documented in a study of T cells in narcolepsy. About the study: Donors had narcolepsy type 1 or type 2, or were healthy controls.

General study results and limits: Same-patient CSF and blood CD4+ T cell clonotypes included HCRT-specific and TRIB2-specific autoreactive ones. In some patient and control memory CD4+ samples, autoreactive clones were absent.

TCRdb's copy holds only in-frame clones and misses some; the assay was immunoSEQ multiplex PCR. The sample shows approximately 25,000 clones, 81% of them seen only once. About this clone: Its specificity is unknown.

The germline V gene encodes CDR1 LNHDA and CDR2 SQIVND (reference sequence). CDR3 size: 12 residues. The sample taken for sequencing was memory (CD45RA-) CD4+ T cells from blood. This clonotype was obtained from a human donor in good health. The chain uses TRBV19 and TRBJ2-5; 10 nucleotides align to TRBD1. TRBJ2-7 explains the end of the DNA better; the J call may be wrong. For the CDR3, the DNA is TGTGCCAGCGGACAGGGGGGCTACGAGCAGTACTTC. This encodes CASGQGGYEQYF.